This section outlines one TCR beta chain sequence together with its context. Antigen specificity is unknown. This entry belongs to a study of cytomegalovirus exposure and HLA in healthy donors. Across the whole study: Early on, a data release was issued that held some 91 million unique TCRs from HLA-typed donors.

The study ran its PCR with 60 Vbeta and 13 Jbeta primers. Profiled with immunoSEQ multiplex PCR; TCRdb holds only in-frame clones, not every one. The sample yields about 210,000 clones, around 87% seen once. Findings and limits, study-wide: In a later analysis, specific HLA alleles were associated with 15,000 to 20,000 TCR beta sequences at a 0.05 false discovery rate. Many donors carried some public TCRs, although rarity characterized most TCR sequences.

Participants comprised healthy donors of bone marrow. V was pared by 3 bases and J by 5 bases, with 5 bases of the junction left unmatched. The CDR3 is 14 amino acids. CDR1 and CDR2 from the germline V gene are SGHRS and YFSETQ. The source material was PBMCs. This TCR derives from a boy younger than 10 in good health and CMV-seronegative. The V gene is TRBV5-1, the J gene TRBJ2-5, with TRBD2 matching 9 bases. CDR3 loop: CASSSLAGVETQYF. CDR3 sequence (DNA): TGCGCCAGCAGCTCCTTAGCGGGAGTTGAGACCCAGTACTTC.